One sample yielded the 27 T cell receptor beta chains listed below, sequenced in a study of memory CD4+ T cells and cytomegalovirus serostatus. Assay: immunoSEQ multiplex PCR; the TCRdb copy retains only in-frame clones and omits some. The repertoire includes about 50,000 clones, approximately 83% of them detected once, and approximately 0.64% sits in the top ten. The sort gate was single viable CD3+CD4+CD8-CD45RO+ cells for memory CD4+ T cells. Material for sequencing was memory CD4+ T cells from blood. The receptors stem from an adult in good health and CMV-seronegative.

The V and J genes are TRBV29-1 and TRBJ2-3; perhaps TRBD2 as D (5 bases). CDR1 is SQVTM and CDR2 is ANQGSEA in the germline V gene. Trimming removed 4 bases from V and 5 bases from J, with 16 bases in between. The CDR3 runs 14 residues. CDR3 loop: CSVAMREGRDTQYF. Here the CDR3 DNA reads TGCAGCGTTGCAATGCGAGAGGGAAGAGATACGCAGTATTTT.

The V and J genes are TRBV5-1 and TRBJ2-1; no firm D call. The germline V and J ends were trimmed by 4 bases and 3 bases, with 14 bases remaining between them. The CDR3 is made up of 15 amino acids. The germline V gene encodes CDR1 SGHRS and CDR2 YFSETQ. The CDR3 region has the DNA TGCGCCAGCAGCCTCACAGTGGGGATCTACAATGAGCAGTTCTTC. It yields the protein CASSLTVGIYNEQFF.

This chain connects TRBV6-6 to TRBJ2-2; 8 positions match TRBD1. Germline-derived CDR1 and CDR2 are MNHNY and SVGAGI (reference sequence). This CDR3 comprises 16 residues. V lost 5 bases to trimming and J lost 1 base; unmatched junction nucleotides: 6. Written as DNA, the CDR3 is TGTGCCAGCAGTCCCGGACAGGGAAGGAACACCGGGGAGCTGTTTTTT. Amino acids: CASSPGQGRNTGELFF.

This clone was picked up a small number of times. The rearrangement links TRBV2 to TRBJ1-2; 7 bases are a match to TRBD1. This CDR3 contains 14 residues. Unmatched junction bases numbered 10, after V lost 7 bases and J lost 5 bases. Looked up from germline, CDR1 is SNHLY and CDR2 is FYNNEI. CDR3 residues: CASKGRGRGYGYTF. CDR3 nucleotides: TGTGCCAGCAAGGGAAGGGGGCGAGGGTATGGCTACACCTTC.

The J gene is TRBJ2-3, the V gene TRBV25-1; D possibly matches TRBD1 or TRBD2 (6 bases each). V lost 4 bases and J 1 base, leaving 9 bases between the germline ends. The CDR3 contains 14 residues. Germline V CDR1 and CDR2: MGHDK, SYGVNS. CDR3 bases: TGTGCCAGCAGTGTGAGGGGGGGCACAGATACGCAGTATTTT. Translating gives CASSVRGGTDTQYF.

Written as DNA, the CDR3 is TGTGCCAGTAGCAGCCCAGGGCCCCTCGAGGGAGGCTACACCTTC. Translating gives CASSSPGPLEGGYTF. The rearrangement uses TRBV19 and TRBJ1-2; a possible D gene is TRBD1 (5 bases). With 6 bases removed from V and 8 bases from J, the gap between germline ends came to 22 bases. The CDR3 loop spans 15 amino acids. Per the germline V gene, CDR1 is LNHDA and CDR2 is SQIVND (reference sequence).

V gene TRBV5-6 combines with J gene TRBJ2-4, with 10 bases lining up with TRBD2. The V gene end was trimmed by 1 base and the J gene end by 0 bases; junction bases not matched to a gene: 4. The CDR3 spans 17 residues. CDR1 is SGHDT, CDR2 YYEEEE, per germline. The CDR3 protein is CASSLRAGGTAKNIQYF. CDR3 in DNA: TGTGCCAGCAGCTTGAGAGCGGGGGGGACAGCCAAAAACATTCAGTACTTC.

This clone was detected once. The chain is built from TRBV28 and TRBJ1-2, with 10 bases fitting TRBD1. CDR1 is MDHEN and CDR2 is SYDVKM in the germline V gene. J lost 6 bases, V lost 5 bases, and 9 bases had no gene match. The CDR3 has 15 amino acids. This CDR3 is CASSPHGTGVNGYTF. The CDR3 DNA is TGTGCCAGCAGTCCTCACGGGACAGGGGTTAATGGCTACACCTTC.

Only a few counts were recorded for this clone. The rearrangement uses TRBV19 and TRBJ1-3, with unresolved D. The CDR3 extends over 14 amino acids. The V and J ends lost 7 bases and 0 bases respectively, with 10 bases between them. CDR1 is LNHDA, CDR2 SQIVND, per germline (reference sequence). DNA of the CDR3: TGTGCCAGTAAAGAGCAGAGCTCTGGAAACACCATATATTTT. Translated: CASKEQSSGNTIYF.

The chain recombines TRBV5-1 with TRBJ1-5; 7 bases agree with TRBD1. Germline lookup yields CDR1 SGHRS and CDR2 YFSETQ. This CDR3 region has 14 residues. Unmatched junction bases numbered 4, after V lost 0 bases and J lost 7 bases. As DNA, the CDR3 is TGCGCCAGCAGCTTGGGAGGGGGCGAGCAGCCCCAGCATTTT. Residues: CASSLGGGEQPQHF.

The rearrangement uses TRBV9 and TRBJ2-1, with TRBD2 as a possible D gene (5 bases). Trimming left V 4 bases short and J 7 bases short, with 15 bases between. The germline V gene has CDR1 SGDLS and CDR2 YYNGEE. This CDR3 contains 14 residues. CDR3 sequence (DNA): TGTGCCAGCAGCCCCCAACGACCGGGGAATGAGCAGTTCTTC. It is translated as CASSPQRPGNEQFF.

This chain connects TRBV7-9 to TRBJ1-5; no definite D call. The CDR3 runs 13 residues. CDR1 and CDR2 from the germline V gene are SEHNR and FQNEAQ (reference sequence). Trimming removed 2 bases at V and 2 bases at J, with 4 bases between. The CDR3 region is CASSLYGNQPQHF. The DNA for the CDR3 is TGTGCCAGCAGCTTATATGGCAATCAGCCCCAGCATTTT.

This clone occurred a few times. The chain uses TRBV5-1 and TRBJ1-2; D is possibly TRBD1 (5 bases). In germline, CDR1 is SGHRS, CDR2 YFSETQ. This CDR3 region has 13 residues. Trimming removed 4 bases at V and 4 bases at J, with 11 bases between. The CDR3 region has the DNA TGCGCCAGCAGCCCGGGTGGGGGCTATGGCTACACCTTC. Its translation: CASSPGGGYGYTF.

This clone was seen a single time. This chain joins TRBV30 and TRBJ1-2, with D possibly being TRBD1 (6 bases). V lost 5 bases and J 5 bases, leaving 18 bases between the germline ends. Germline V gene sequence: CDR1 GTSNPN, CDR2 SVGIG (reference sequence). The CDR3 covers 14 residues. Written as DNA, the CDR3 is TGTGCCTGGGCCCACCAAGGGGGGGGTTATGGCTACACCTTC. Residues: CAWAHQGGGYGYTF.

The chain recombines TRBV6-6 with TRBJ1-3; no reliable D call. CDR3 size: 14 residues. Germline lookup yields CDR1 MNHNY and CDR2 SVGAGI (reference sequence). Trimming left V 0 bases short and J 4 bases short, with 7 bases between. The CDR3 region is CASSYSSGGNTIYF. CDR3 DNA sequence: TGTGCCAGCAGTTACTCTTCGGGGGGAAACACCATATATTTT.

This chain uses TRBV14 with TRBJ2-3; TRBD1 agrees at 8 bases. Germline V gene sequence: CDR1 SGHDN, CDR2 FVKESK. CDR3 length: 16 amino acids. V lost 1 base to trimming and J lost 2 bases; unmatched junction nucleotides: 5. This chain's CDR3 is CASSQGTGLNTDTQYF. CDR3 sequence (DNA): TGTGCCAGCAGCCAAGGGACAGGGTTAAACACAGATACGCAGTATTTT.

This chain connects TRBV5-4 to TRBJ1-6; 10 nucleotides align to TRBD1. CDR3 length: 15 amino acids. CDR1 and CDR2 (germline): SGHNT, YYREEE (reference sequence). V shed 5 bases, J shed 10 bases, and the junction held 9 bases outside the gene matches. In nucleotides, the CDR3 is TGTGCCAGCAGTCGAGCCGGGACAGGGGACTCACCCCTCCACTTT. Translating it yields CASSRAGTGDSPLHF. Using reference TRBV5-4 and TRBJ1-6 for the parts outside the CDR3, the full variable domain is ETGVTQSPTHLIKTRGQQVTLRCSSQSGHNTVSWYQQALGQGPQFIFQYYREEENGRGNFPPRFSGLQFPNYSSELNVNALELDDSALYLCASSRAGTGDSPLHFGNGTRLTVT.

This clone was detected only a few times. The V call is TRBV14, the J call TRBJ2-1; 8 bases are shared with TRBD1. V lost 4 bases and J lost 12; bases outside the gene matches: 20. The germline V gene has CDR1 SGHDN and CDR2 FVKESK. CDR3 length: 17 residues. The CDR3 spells CASSRTQIGQGRDGQFF. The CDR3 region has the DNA TGTGCCAGCAGCCGGACACAAATAGGACAGGGCCGGGATGGGCAGTTCTTC.

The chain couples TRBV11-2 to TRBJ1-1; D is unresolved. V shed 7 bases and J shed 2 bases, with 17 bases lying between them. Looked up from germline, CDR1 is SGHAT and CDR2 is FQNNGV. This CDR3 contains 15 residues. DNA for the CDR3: TGTGCCAGCACCCCGAGGGTAGGCAGTAACACTGAAGCTTTCTTT. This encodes CASTPRVGSNTEAFF. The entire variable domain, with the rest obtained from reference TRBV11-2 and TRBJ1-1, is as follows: EAGVAQSPRYKIIEKRQSVAFWCNPISGHATLYWYQQILGQGPKLLIQFQNNGVVDDSQLPKDRFSAERLKGVDSTLKIQPAKLEDSAVYLCASTPRVGSNTEAFFGQGTRLTVV.

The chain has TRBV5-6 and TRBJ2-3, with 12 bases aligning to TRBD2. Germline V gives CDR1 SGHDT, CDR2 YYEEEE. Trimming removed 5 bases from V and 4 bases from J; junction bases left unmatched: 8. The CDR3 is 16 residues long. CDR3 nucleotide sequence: TGTGCCAGCAGGGTTCTAGCGGGGGGGCCCGCAGATACGCAGTATTTT. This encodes CASRVLAGGPADTQYF. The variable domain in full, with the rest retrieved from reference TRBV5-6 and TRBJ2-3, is DAGVTQSPTHLIKTRGQQVTLRCSPKSGHDTVSWYQQALGQGPQFIFQYYEEEERQRGNFPDRFSGHQFPNYSSELNVNALLLGDSALYLCASRVLAGGPADTQYFGPGTRLTVL.

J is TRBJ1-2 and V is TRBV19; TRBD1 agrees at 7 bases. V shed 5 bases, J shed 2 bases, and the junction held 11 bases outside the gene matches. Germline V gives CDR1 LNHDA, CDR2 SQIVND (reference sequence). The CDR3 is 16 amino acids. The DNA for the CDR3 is TGTGCCAGTAGTGGATTGACAGGGCGGAAAAACTATGGCTACACCTTC. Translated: CASSGLTGRKNYGYTF.

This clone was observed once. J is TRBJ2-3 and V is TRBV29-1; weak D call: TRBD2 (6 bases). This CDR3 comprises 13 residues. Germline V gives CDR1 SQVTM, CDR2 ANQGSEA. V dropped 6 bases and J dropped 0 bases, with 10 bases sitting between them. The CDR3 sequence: CSVAGLSTDTQYF. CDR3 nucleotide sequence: TGCAGCGTCGCGGGACTGAGCACAGATACGCAGTATTTT.

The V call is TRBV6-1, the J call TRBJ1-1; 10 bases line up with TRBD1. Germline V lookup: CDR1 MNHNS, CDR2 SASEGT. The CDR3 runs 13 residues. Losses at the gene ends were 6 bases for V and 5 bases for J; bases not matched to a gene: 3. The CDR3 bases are TGTGCCAGCAGCCGGACAGGGGGGACTGAAGCTTTCTTT. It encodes CASSRTGGTEAFF.

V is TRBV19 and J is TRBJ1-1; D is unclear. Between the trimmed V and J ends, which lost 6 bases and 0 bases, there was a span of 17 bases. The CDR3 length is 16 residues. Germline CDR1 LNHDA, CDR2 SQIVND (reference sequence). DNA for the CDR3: TGTGCCAGTAGCCCTACCTCCGGACGGATGAACACTGAAGCTTTCTTT. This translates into CASSPTSGRMNTEAFF.

CDR3 loop: CASSRTGGRDTQYF. DNA for the CDR3: TGTGCCAGCAGCCGGACAGGGGGTCGAGATACGCAGTATTTT. The chain employs TRBV5-4 and TRBJ2-3; 10 bases fit TRBD1. The CDR3 length is 14 residues. Germline loops: CDR1 SGHNT, CDR2 YYREEE (reference sequence). V dropped 4 bases and J dropped 5; count of bases not matched to a gene: 4.

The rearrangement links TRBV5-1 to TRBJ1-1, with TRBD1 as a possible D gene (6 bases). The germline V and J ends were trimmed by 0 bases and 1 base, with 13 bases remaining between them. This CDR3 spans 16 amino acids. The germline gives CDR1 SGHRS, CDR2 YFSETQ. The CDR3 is CASSLGSGHQNTEAFF. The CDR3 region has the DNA TGCGCCAGCAGCTTGGGATCGGGACACCAGAACACTGAAGCTTTCTTT.

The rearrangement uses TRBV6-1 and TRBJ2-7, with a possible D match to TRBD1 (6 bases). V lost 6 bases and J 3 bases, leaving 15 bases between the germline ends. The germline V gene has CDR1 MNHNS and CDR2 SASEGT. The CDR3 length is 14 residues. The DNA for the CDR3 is TGTGCCAGCAGCACCGACAGGAATAACTACGAGCAGTACTTC. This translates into CASSTDRNNYEQYF.